This section outlines one T cell receptor beta chain sequence together with its context. The CDR3 totals 12 residues. From germline, CDR1 is LNHDA and CDR2 SQIVND (reference sequence). V was shortened by 3 bases and J by 8 bases, with 9 bases between the two germline ends. The data are from a study of cytomegalovirus exposure and HLA in healthy donors. The PCR employed 60 Vbeta primers together with 13 Jbeta primers. Some clones are missing from TCRdb's copy, which holds only in-frame ones; the method was immunoSEQ multiplex PCR. The table includes fewer than 85,000 clones, about 78% detected once. This TCR derives from a male donor in good health and CMV-seropositive. This chain joins TRBV19 and TRBJ2-3, with D maybe TRBD2 (6 bases). Material: PBMCs. The DNA for the CDR3 is TGTGCCAGTAGTATGGGGGGAGGTACGCAGTATTTT. This sequence encodes CASSMGGGTQYF.